This paragraph reports one TCR beta chain. The sample's time point: persistent/refractory GD, antithyroid drugs over 5 years with positive TRAb. RNA from PBMCs was the source of the TCR library. The data were taken from a study of regulatory T cells in long-lasting Graves disease. The CDR3 runs to 16 residues. Looked up from germline, CDR1 is SNHLY and CDR2 is FYNNEI. Trimming took 3 bases from V and 0 from J; bases not matched to a gene: 4. HTBI primers from iRepertoire and Arm-PCR of CDR3 regions yielded the TCR beta libraries. Via MiXCR, TCRdb re-called the multiplex PCR reads, giving one row per CDR3 protein. Here the sample spans about 430,000 distinct CDR3 sequences, about 21% being singletons.

This sample comprised peripheral blood mononuclear cells (PBMCs), obtained when the disease was refractory, from a patient treated with antithyroid drugs. The clonotype comes from a female donor with Graves disease. The J gene is TRBJ2-3, the V gene TRBV2, with 9 bases fitting TRBD2. The CDR3 nucleotides read TGTGCCAGCAGTGATCCTAGCGGGACGAGCACAGATACGCAGTATTTT. Residues: CASSDPSGTSTDTQYF.